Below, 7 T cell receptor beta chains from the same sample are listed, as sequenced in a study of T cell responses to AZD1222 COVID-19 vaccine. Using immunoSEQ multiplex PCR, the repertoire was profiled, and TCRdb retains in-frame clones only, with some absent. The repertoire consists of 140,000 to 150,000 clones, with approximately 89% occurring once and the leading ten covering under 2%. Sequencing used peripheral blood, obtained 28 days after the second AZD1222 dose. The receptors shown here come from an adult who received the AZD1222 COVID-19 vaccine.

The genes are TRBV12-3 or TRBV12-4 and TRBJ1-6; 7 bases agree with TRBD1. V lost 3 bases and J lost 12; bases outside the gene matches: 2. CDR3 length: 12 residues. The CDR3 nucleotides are TGTGCCAGCAGTTTGCAGGGGGGACCCCTCCACTTT. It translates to CASSLQGGPLHF.

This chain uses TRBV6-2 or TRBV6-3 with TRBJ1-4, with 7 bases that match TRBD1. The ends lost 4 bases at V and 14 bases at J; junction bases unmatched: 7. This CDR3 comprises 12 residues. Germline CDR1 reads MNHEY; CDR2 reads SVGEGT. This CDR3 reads CASSSFMGQLFF. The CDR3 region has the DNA TGTGCCAGCAGTTCCTTCATGGGACAGCTGTTTTTT.

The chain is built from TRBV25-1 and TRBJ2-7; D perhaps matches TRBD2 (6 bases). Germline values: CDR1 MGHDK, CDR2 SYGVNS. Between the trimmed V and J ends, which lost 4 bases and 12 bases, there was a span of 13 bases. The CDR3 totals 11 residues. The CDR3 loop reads CASSAWEDAYF. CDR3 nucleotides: TGTGCCAGCAGTGCGTGGGAGGACGCGTACTTC.

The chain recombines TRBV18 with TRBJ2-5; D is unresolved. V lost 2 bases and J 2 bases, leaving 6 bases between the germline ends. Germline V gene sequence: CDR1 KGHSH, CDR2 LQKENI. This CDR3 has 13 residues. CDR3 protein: CASSPVKQETQYF. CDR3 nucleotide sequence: TGTGCCAGCTCACCAGTAAAGCAAGAGACCCAGTACTTC.

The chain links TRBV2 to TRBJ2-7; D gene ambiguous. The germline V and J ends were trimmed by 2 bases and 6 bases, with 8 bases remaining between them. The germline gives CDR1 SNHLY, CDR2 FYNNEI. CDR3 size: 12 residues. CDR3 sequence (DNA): TGTGCCAGCAGTGAAAGGGCTCGCGAGCAGTACTTC. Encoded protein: CASSERAREQYF.

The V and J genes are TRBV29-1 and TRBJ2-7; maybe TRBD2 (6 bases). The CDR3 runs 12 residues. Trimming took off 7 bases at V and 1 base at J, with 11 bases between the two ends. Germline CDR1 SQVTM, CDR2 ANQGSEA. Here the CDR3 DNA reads TGCAGCGCGAGGGACTCATCCTACGAGCAGTACTTC. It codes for CSARDSSYEQYF.

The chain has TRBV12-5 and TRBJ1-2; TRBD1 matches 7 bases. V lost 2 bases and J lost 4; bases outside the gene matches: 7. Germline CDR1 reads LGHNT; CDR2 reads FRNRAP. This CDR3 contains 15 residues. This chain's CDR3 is CASGLPRDRFYGYTF. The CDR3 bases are TGTGCTAGTGGTTTGCCCCGGGACAGATTCTATGGCTACACCTTC. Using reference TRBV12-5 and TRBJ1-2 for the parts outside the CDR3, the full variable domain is DARVTQTPRHKVTEMGQEVTMRCQPILGHNTVFWYRQTMMQGLELLAYFRNRAPLDDSGMPKDRFSAEMPDATLATLKIQPSEPRDSAVYFCASGLPRDRFYGYTFGSGTRLTVV.